These 22 T cell receptor beta chains were sequenced from one sample in a study of technical replicates of blood from a few donors. The data were produced by immunoSEQ multiplex PCR, yet TCRdb's version contains in-frame clones alone and is incomplete. The data show fewer than 90,000 clones, roughly 93% seen once. Sequencing was performed on T cells isolated from PBMCs. These receptors all stem from a human donor in good health.

The chain joins TRBV15 to TRBJ2-6; 7 bases map to TRBD1. CDR1 is LNHNV and CDR2 is YYDKDF in the germline V gene (reference sequence). The CDR3 has 16 amino acids. Trimming took 2 bases from V and 6 from J; bases not matched to a gene: 7. CDR3 nucleotides: TGTGCCACCAGCAGACCGACAGGGAGCGAGGCCAACGTCCTGACTTTC. Translation gives CATSRPTGSEANVLTF.

The rearrangement uses TRBV10-3 and TRBJ2-7; possibly TRBD1 for D (5 bases). The ends were cut back, 10 bases at V and 2 bases at J, with 18 bases in the middle. CDR3 length: 14 residues. The germline V gene has CDR1 ENHRY and CDR2 SYGVKD. In DNA form, the CDR3 reads TGTGCCACCTCCTTAGGGGCGGCGGCCTACGAGCAGTACTTC. It is translated as CATSLGAAAYEQYF.

This chain uses TRBV27 with TRBJ1-2, with 12 bases identical to TRBD1. This CDR3 region has 15 residues. V lost 6 bases and J lost 8; bases outside the gene matches: 10. Germline CDR1 reads MNHEY; CDR2 reads SMNVEV (reference sequence). The CDR3 DNA follows: TGTGCCAGCAGACCCTGGGACAGGGGGCGTGGGGGCTACACCTTC. As protein: CASRPWDRGRGGYTF.

This chain joins TRBV4-1 and TRBJ1-3; TRBD1 aligns across 8 bases. The length of the CDR3 is 16 residues. V dropped 4 bases and J dropped 0; count of bases not matched to a gene: 5. Per the germline V gene, CDR1 is MGHRA and CDR2 is YSYEKL. The CDR3 reads CASSPRDRLSGNTIYF. The CDR3 bases are TGCGCCAGCAGCCCAAGGGACAGGCTCTCTGGAAACACCATATATTTT.

The chain is built from TRBV9 and TRBJ1-2; TRBD1 aligns across 9 bases. The CDR3 sequence is 14 residues long. J lost 3 bases, V lost 4 bases, and 4 bases had no gene match. Germline V lookup: CDR1 SGDLS, CDR2 YYNGEE. DNA for the CDR3: TGTGCCAGCAGCACAGGGGGCGCGGACTATGGCTACACCTTC. Its protein product is CASSTGGADYGYTF.

The chain combines TRBV6-5 with TRBJ1-5; a weak D match, TRBD1 (5 bases). Germline V gene lookup returns CDR1 MNHEY and CDR2 SVGAGI. The CDR3 loop spans 15 amino acids. Trimming took 4 bases from V and 2 from J, leaving 12 bases between them. The CDR3 reads CASSSLGAGNQPQHF. DNA of the CDR3: TGTGCCAGCAGTTCTCTAGGGGCTGGCAATCAGCCCCAGCATTTT.

This clone was counted once. The gene calls are TRBV5-1 and TRBJ1-1; the D gene is possibly TRBD1 (5 bases). Trimming stripped 4 bases from V and 10 bases from J, with 11 bases between. Germline CDR1 SGHRS, CDR2 YFSETQ. This CDR3 is 11 amino acids long. In nucleotides, the CDR3 is TGCGCCAGCAGCGCAGGACAACTAGCTTTCTTT. Translation: CASSAGQLAFF.

The chain is built from TRBV30 and TRBJ1-1; D is possibly TRBD1 (5 bases). The CDR3 is 14 residues long. Trimming left V 2 bases short and J 3 bases short, with 13 bases between. Germline assignment: CDR1 GTSNPN and CDR2 SVGIG (reference sequence). DNA for the CDR3: TGTGCCTGGAGTCCAACCTCAGGGCACACTGAAGCTTTCTTT. The encoded protein is CAWSPTSGHTEAFF. Full variable domain (outside the CDR3, taken from reference TRBV30 and TRBJ1-1): SQTIHQWPATLVQPVGSPLSLECTVEGTSNPNLYWYRQAAGRGLQLLFYSVGIGQISSEVPQNLSASRPQDRQFILSSKKLLLSDSGFYLCAWSPTSGHTEAFFGQGTRLTVV.

V is TRBV7-6 and J is TRBJ1-1; D might be TRBD1 (6 bases). Trimming took 1 base from V and 5 from J, leaving 11 bases between them. The germline gives CDR1 SGHVS, CDR2 FNYEAQ. CDR3 length equals 14 residues. The CDR3 spells CASSLEHRDTEAFF. In nucleotides, the CDR3 is TGTGCCAGCAGCTTAGAACACAGGGATACTGAAGCTTTCTTT.

The count of this clone is one. The V call is TRBV4-1, the J call TRBJ2-6; weak D call: TRBD1 (6 bases). V was clipped by 0 bases and J by 0 bases, with 18 bases between them. In germline, CDR1 is MGHRA, CDR2 YSYEKL. The CDR3 is 20 amino acids. CDR3 in amino acids: CASSQDSGHTGLSGANVLTF. Here the CDR3 DNA reads TGCGCCAGCAGCCAAGATTCGGGGCACACAGGGCTCTCTGGGGCCAACGTCCTGACTTTC.

The rearrangement links TRBV2 to TRBJ2-7, with TRBD2 as a possible D gene (5 bases). In germline, CDR1 is SNHLY, CDR2 FYNNEI. V lost 7 bases and J 5 bases, leaving 18 bases between the germline ends. The CDR3 consists of 14 residues. The CDR3 region has the DNA TGTGCCAGCATCCAAGGGAGCCCCCCCGACGAGCAGTACTTC. As protein: CASIQGSPPDEQYF.

The chain links TRBV5-4 to TRBJ2-3; a weak D match, TRBD2 (5 bases). The CDR3 covers 14 residues. V was clipped by 0 bases and J by 4 bases, with 9 bases between them. Germline CDR1 reads SGHNT; CDR2 reads YYREEE (reference sequence). The CDR3 protein is CASSLGSGADTQYF. The CDR3, as DNA: TGTGCCAGCAGCTTGGGGAGCGGAGCAGATACGCAGTATTTT.

The chain is built from TRBV30 and TRBJ2-1; possibly TRBD2 for D (5 bases). CDR1 and CDR2 from the germline V gene are GTSNPN and SVGIG (reference sequence). The V gene lost 1 base and the J gene lost 4 bases, with 11 bases spanning the gap. This CDR3 contains 14 residues. The CDR3: CAWSARGKYNEQFF. In DNA, the CDR3 is TGTGCCTGGAGTGCTAGAGGGAAATACAATGAGCAGTTCTTC. Complete variable domain (other parts from reference TRBV30 and TRBJ2-1): SQTIHQWPATLVQPVGSPLSLECTVEGTSNPNLYWYRQAAGRGLQLLFYSVGIGQISSEVPQNLSASRPQDRQFILSSKKLLLSDSGFYLCAWSARGKYNEQFFGPGTRLTVL.

The V gene is TRBV18, the J gene TRBJ2-2; D call uncertain. The V end was cut by 3 bases, the J end by 4 bases, with 15 bases between. Germline V gene sequence: CDR1 KGHSH, CDR2 LQKENI. This CDR3 has 16 amino acids. DNA for the CDR3: TGTGCCAGCTCACCTCGTTTAACCCCGGGCACCGGGGAGCTGTTTTTT. Protein: CASSPRLTPGTGELFF.

The chain has TRBV2 and TRBJ1-2; D uncertain. Deletions cut 6 bases from V and 6 bases from J, with 14 bases between. CDR1 and CDR2 from the germline V gene are SNHLY and FYNNEI. There are 13 residues in the CDR3. The CDR3 here is CASRGWEENGYTF. The CDR3 DNA sequence: TGTGCCAGCAGGGGTTGGGAGGAGAATGGCTACACCTTC.

Worth noting for this clone: The junction does not match germline at one end; this may be a read error. The CDR3 here is CASSRVIPAIKF. The CDR3 DNA reads as TGTGCCAGCAGCAGGGTCATCCCGGCCATCAAATTT. The gene calls are TRBV2 and TRBJ1-4; D is possibly TRBD1 (5 bases). Germline values: CDR1 SNHLY, CDR2 FYNNEI. CDR3 size: 12 residues. The variable domain in full, with the rest retrieved from reference TRBV2 and TRBJ1-4, is EPEVTQTPSHQVTQMGQEVILRCVPISNHLYFYWYRQILGQKVEFLVSFYNNEISEKSEIFDDQFSVERPDGSNFTLKIRSTKLEDSAMYFCASSRVIPAIKFGSGTQLSVL.

The rearrangement links TRBV7-6 to TRBJ2-5; 7 nucleotides line up with TRBD1. Trimming removed 4 bases from V and 5 bases from J; junction bases left unmatched: 22. The CDR3 runs 19 residues. Germline-derived CDR1 and CDR2 are SGHVS and FNYEAQ. CDR3 residues: CASSSKGTEIPQPSETQYF. The CDR3 DNA reads as TGTGCCAGCAGCTCCAAAGGGACAGAGATTCCTCAGCCCTCGGAGACCCAGTACTTC.

The chain is built from TRBV29-1 and TRBJ1-2; TRBD1 is a possible D gene (5 bases). Trimming stripped 1 base from V and 3 bases from J, with 18 bases between. Germline CDR1 is SQVTM and CDR2 is ANQGSEA. The CDR3 extends over 16 amino acids. The CDR3 DNA follows: TGCAGCGTTGAAGTCGCTAGGGACTTATTCGACTATGGCTACACCTTC. This encodes CSVEVARDLFDYGYTF.

This chain links TRBV7-9 with TRBJ2-7, with 7 bases aligning to TRBD1. Germline CDR1 is SEHNR and CDR2 is FQNEAQ (reference sequence). V gave up 5 bases and J gave up 2 bases; unmatched junction bases: 9. There are 15 residues in the CDR3. CDR3 loop: CASSISTGVPYEQYF. The CDR3 DNA is TGTGCCAGCAGCATAAGCACAGGGGTCCCCTACGAGCAGTACTTC.

V is TRBV20-1 and J is TRBJ2-1; D is unresolved. The CDR3 has 11 residues. Germline V lookup: CDR1 DFQATT, CDR2 SNEGSKA (reference sequence). With 6 bases removed from V and 7 bases from J, the gap between germline ends came to 10 bases. This chain's CDR3 is CSARPRNEQFF. CDR3 nucleotide sequence: TGCAGTGCCCGGCCCAGGAATGAGCAGTTCTTC.

The chain recombines TRBV11-2 with TRBJ1-3; D may be TRBD1 (6 bases). The V gene's germline CDR1 is SGHAT and CDR2 FQNNGV. The V end was cut by 4 bases, the J end by 2 bases, with 9 bases between. The CDR3 runs to 14 residues. The CDR3 loop is CASSSTGTGNTIYF. The DNA for the CDR3 is TGTGCCAGCAGCTCTACAGGGACTGGAAACACCATATATTTT.

As DNA, the CDR3 is TGTGCCAGCAGTGAAGCGCGAGGGCCCTACATGGGGGAGCAGTACTTC. This translates into CASSEARGPYMGEQYF. This chain links TRBV2 with TRBJ2-7; maybe TRBD2 (5 bases). The germline V gene has CDR1 SNHLY and CDR2 FYNNEI. V was cut by 0 bases and J by 7 bases, with 19 bases left in between. The CDR3 sequence is 16 residues long.